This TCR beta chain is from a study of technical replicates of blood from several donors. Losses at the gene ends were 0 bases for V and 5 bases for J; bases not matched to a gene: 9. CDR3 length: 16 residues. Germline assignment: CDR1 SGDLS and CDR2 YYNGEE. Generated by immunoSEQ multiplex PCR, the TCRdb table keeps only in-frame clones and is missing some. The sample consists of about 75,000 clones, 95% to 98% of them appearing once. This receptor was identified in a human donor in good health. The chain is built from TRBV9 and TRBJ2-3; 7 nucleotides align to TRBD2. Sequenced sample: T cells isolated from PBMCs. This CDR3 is CASSVAGSGEIDTQYF. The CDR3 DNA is TGTGCCAGCAGCGTAGCGGGAAGCGGGGAGATAGATACGCAGTATTTT. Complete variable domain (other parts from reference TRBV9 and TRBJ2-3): DSGVTQTPKHLITATGQRVTLRCSPRSGDLSVYWYQQSLDQGLQFLIQYYNGEERAKGNILERFSAQQFPDLHSELNLSSLELGDSALYFCASSVAGSGEIDTQYFGPGTRLTVL.